This T cell receptor (beta chain) was sequenced in a study of blood T cell repertoires in COVID-19. Germline assignment: CDR1 LNHDA and CDR2 SQIVND (reference sequence). CDR3 size: 13 residues. The V and J ends lost 11 bases and 1 base respectively, with 12 bases between them. Profiling relied on immunoSEQ multiplex PCR, and the TCRdb table lists in-frame clones only, not all of them. The data contain about 300,000 clones, 90% of them seen just once; the ten biggest clones take up 3.5% to 4.5%. The source material was PBMCs or T cells enriched from blood (not recorded which). This receptor was obtained from a woman under 30 with acute COVID-19. This chain uses TRBV19 with TRBJ1-5; D not resolved. The CDR3 nucleotides read TGTGCCGGAGGGTATCGGAGCAATCAGCCCCAGCATTTT. Its translation: CAGGYRSNQPQHF.